The text below deals with one T cell receptor (beta chain). Its antigen is still unknown. The data are from a study of post-analysis software for immune sequencing data. CDR1 is MNHEY, CDR2 SMNVEV, per germline (reference sequence). This CDR3 has 13 residues. V was pared by 6 bases and J by 9 bases, with 6 bases of the junction left unmatched. Prepared TCR beta cDNA libraries contained unique molecular identifiers. TCRdb re-analysed the PCR reads in MiXCR, keeping a single row per CDR3 protein. The table shows approximately 690,000 distinct CDR3 sequences, with 55% to 60% occurring only once. Regarding the study as a whole: A few TRBV segments occurring more often in patients than controls included TRBV5-6, TRBV5-1 and TRBV20-1. Under the F measure, samples that were prepared in one batch clustered strongly together. Multiple sclerosis patients showed significantly lower normalized Chao1 diversity than controls did.

Input material: blood. This chain connects TRBV27 to TRBJ2-1, with 9 bases matching TRBD2. The sequence came from a girl aged 2 to 9 with multiple sclerosis. The CDR3 DNA reads as TGTGCCAGCAGCGGTGCGGGAGGGGCTGAGCAGTTCTTC. Protein product: CASSGAGGAEQFF.